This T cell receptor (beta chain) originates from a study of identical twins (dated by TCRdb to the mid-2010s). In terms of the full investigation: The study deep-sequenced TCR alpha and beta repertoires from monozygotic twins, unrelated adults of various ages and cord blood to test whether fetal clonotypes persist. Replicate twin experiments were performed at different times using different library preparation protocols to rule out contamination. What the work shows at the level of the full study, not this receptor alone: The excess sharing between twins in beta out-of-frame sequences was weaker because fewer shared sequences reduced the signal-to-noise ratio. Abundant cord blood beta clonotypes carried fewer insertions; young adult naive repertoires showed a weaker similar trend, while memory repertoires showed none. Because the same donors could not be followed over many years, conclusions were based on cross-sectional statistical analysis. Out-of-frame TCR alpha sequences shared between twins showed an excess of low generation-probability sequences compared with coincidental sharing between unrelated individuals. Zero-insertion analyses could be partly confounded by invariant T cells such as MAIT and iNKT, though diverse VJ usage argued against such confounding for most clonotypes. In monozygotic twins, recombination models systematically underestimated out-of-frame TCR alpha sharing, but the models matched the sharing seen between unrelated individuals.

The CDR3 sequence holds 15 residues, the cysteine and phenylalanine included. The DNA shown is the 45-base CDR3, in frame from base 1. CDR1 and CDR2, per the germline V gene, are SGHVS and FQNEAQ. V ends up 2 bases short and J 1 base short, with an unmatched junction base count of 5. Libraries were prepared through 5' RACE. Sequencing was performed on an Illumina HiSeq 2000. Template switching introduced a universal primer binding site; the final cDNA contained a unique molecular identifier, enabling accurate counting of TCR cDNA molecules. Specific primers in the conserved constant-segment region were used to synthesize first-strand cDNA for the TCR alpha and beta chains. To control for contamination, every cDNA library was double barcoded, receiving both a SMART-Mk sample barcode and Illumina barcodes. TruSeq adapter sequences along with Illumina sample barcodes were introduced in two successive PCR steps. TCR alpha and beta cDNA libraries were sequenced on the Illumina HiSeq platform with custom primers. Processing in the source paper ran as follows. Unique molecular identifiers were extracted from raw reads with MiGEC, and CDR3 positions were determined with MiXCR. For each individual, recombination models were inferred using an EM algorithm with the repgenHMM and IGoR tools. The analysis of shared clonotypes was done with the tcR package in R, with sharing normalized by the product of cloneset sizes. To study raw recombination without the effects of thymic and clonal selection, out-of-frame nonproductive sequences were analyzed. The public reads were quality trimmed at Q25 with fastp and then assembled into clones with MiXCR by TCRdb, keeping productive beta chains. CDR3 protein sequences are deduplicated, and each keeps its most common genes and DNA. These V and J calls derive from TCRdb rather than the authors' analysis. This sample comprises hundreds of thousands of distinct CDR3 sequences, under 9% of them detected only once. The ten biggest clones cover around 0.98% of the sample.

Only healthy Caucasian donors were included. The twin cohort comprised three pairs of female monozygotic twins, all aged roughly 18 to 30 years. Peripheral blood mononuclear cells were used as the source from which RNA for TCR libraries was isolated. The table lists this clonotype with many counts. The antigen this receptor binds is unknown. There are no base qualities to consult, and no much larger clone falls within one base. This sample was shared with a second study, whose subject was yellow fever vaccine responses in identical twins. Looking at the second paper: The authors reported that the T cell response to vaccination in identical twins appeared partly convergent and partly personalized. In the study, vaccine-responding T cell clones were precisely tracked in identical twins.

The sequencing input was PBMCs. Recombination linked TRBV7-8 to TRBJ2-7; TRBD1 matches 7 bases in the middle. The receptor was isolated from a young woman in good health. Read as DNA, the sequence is TGTGCCAGCAGCTTATATGAGACAGGGTCCTACGAGCAGTACTTC. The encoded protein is CASSLYETGSYEQYF.